Reported below is one TCR beta chain. The V end lost 7 bases, the J end lost 2 bases, and 15 bases lay between the germline ends. Germline V lookup: CDR1 MNHEY, CDR2 SVGAGI. This CDR3 contains 14 residues. The repertoire was sequenced with immunoSEQ multiplex PCR; TCRdb's copy has only in-frame clones and lacks some. The profile shows about 350,000 clones, roughly 90% of them singletons. This entry belongs to a study of blood T cell repertoires in COVID-19. On the study more broadly: Some COVID-19 samples were acute and others convalescent; all came from the United States, Italy and Spain.

Participant ages covered roughly 18 to 89 years across about two dozen US areas. Clinical histories supplied by participants themselves formed the basis of cohort assignment. A case of COVID-19 had been met by exposed participants within 2 weeks before study entry. The chain links TRBV6-5 to TRBJ2-7; perhaps TRBD1 as D (6 bases). Sequenced sample: PBMCs or T cells enriched from blood (not recorded which). This TCR came from a woman aged 25-40 years who had been exposed to COVID-19. The CDR3, as DNA: TGTGCCAGCAACCGGGACAAGAAGACCTACGAGCAGTACTTC. Protein: CASNRDKKTYEQYF.